The next 29 T cell receptor beta chains were all read from a single sample in a study of blood T cell repertoires in COVID-19. Profiled with immunoSEQ multiplex PCR; TCRdb holds only in-frame clones, not every one. The table has about 95,000 clones, approximately 88% seen once. Material: peripheral blood. These receptors all come from a man aged 50-59 years with COVID-19, enrolled during active disease.

The V and J genes are TRBV5-1 and TRBJ1-2, with TRBD1 identical over 7 bases. Per the germline V gene, CDR1 is SGHRS and CDR2 is YFSETQ. V lost 0 bases, J lost 4 bases, and 6 bases stayed unmatched. The CDR3 totals 15 residues. Here the CDR3 DNA reads TGCGCCAGCAGCTTGGGGGGACAGAGTCTCTATGGCTACACCTTC. The encoded protein is CASSLGGQSLYGYTF.

The chain combines TRBV6-5 with TRBJ1-2; no firm D call. V was trimmed by 7 bases and J by 5 bases, leaving 14 bases between them. This CDR3 is 13 amino acids long. Per germline, CDR1 MNHEY and CDR2 SVGAGI. CDR3 DNA: TGTGCCAGCACCCACAACGGAGGGTATGGCTACACCTTC. Its translation is CASTHNGGYGYTF.

The chain couples TRBV7-9 to TRBJ1-3; 8 bases are a match to TRBD1. This CDR3 has 17 residues. Germline V CDR1 and CDR2: SEHNR, FQNEAQ (reference sequence). J was trimmed by 0 bases and V by 2 bases; bases with no gene match: 6. CDR3 sequence reads: CASSLMGTGGSGNTIYF. For the CDR3, the DNA is TGTGCCAGCAGCTTAATGGGGACAGGAGGCTCTGGAAACACCATATATTTT.

V usage is TRBV6-1 and J usage is TRBJ2-7; TRBD1 agrees at 8 bases. V trimming: 3 bases; J trimming: 1 base; junction bases outside the gene matches: 5. The CDR3 is made up of 15 amino acids. The germline gives CDR1 MNHNS, CDR2 SASEGT. The CDR3 DNA reads TGTGCCAGCAGTGAGCCCGGACAGGGTTCCTACGAGCAGTACTTC. As protein: CASSEPGQGSYEQYF.

The V call is TRBV10-3, the J call TRBJ2-5, with D unclear. V lost 2 bases to trimming and J lost 2 bases, with 3 bases between them. The CDR3 totals 12 residues. Germline lookup yields CDR1 ENHRY and CDR2 SYGVKD. CDR3: CAISEPQETQYF. The CDR3 DNA reads as TGTGCCATCAGTGAGCCTCAAGAGACCCAGTACTTC.

The rearrangement joins TRBV6-5 to TRBJ2-3; D gene unclear. Germline assignment: CDR1 MNHEY and CDR2 SVGAGI. Trimming left V 0 bases short and J 6 bases short, with 10 bases between. The CDR3 covers 14 residues. CDR3 bases: TGTGCCAGCAGTTACTCGGCTAGATTGGATACGCAGTATTTT. Residues: CASSYSARLDTQYF.

The chain couples TRBV11-2 to TRBJ2-1; D possibly corresponds to TRBD2 (7 bases). The CDR3 loop spans 15 amino acids. V lost 5 bases to trimming and J lost 10 bases, with 21 bases between them. Germline CDR1 and CDR2: SGHAT and FQNNGV. The CDR3 DNA follows: TGTGCCAGCAGCCAAGATGGTGGGGGGGCTCGAGAGCAGTTCTTC. It yields the protein CASSQDGGGAREQFF.

This chain connects TRBV27 to TRBJ2-7, with 9 bases matching TRBD2. V lost 3 bases to trimming and J lost 2 bases; unmatched junction nucleotides: 8. Germline loops: CDR1 MNHEY, CDR2 SMNVEV (reference sequence). CDR3 length: 16 amino acids. The CDR3 DNA is TGTGCCAGCAGTTTTAGGGCGGGGGGGACGGCCTACGAGCAGTACTTC. This gives the protein CASSFRAGGTAYEQYF.

The chain couples TRBV27 to TRBJ1-1; D is possibly TRBD1 (5 bases). Trimming cost V 1 base and J 4 bases, with 13 bases left between them. CDR1 and CDR2 (germline): MNHEY, SMNVEV (reference sequence). The CDR3 consists of 15 residues. The DNA of the CDR3 is TGTGCCAGCAGTTTATTTGGGGGGGTGGGCACTGAAGCTTTCTTT. Encoded protein: CASSLFGGVGTEAFF.

This chain connects TRBV15 to TRBJ2-1; 8 nucleotides agree with TRBD2. The germline CDR1 and CDR2 sequences are LNHNV and YYDKDF (reference sequence). The V and J ends lost 1 base and 5 bases, in that order; junction bases with no gene match: 16. The CDR3 length is 19 residues. CDR3: CATSRGRSSGTMSDNEQFF. CDR3 nucleotide sequence: TGTGCCACCAGCAGAGGTCGGAGTAGCGGGACAATGAGCGACAATGAGCAGTTCTTC.

The V call is TRBV6-5, the J call TRBJ2-7; TRBD1 agrees at 7 bases. Per the germline V gene, CDR1 is MNHEY and CDR2 is SVGAGI. This CDR3 is built from 15 residues. The J segment lost 4 bases and the V segment lost 6 bases, leaving 12 bases of the junction unmatched. The CDR3, as DNA: TGTGCCAGCAGGACACGGCGGCAGGGGGAATACGAGCAGTACTTC. It codes for CASRTRRQGEYEQYF.

V gene TRBV12-3 or TRBV12-4 combines with J gene TRBJ1-1, with 10 bases that match TRBD1. With 4 bases clipped from V and 11 bases from J, the junction kept 4 bases outside the gene matches. The CDR3 loop spans 12 amino acids. Here the CDR3 DNA reads TGTGCCAGCAGTTCGGGACAGGGGAAGGCTTTCTTT. This translates into CASSSGQGKAFF.

The chain couples TRBV6-1 to TRBJ1-5; TRBD1 agrees at 9 bases. The J segment lost 3 bases and the V segment lost 4 bases, leaving 13 bases of the junction unmatched. The CDR3 consists of 18 residues. Germline V lookup: CDR1 MNHNS, CDR2 SASEGT. The CDR3 nucleotides are TGTGCCAGCAGTGCTATATTGACAGGGGGTGATAACAATCAGCCCCAGCATTTT. Amino acids: CASSAILTGGDNNQPQHF.

J is TRBJ2-5 and V is TRBV14; D uncertain. The CDR3 consists of 14 residues. The V end was cut by 1 base, the J end by 1 base, with 7 bases between. Germline-derived CDR1 and CDR2 are SGHDN and FVKESK. The CDR3 DNA sequence: TGTGCCAGCAGCCAAGGCCTACTCCAAGAGACCCAGTACTTC. Its protein product is CASSQGLLQETQYF. The whole variable domain, remainder taken from reference TRBV14 and TRBJ2-5, is EAGVTQFPSHSVIEKGQTVTLRCDPISGHDNLYWYRRVMGKEIKFLLHFVKESKQDESGMPNNRFLAERTGGTYSTLKVQPAELEDSGVYFCASSQGLLQETQYFGPGTRLLVL.

This clone was counted once. The rearrangement links TRBV11-2 to TRBJ1-1; D is uncertain. CDR1 and CDR2 from the germline V gene are SGHAT and FQNNGV. This CDR3 has 13 residues. V gave up 3 bases and J gave up 7 bases, with 12 bases separating them. In nucleotides, the CDR3 is TGTGCCAGCAGCTTTAGCCTCTTAGTTGAAGCTTTCTTT. Residues: CASSFSLLVEAFF. Full variable domain (missing parts from reference TRBV11-2 and TRBJ1-1): EAGVAQSPRYKIIEKRQSVAFWCNPISGHATLYWYQQILGQGPKLLIQFQNNGVVDDSQLPKDRFSAERLKGVDSTLKIQPAKLEDSAVYLCASSFSLLVEAFFGQGTRLTVV.

CDR3 coding DNA: TGTGCCAGCAGCATCCGGGGGAATCAGCCCCAGCATTTT. It yields the protein CASSIRGNQPQHF. The chain recombines TRBV7-2 with TRBJ1-5, with a possible D match to TRBD1 (5 bases). The CDR3 extends over 13 amino acids. V lost 5 bases, J lost 4 bases, and 9 bases lay in between. Germline V lookup: CDR1 SGHTA, CDR2 FQGNSA.

The chain links TRBV6-5 to TRBJ2-1; D is possibly TRBD2 (7 bases). Germline V gives CDR1 MNHEY, CDR2 SVGAGI. Trimming took off 0 bases at V and 13 bases at J, with 13 bases between the two ends. The CDR3 spans 13 residues. CDR3 nucleotides: TGTGCCAGCAGTTACTCGGGGGGGCAGAGACAGTTCTTC. Translation gives CASSYSGGQRQFF.

This clone was counted once. This chain links TRBV27 with TRBJ1-4; a possible D gene is TRBD1 (6 bases). CDR1 MNHEY and CDR2 SMNVEV come from the germline V gene (reference sequence). This CDR3 has 13 amino acids. The germline V and J ends were trimmed by 5 bases and 6 bases, with 10 bases remaining between them. The CDR3 reads CASSQGMDEKLFF. CDR3 DNA: TGTGCCAGCAGTCAGGGGATGGATGAAAAACTGTTTTTT.

The V and J genes are TRBV29-1 and TRBJ1-2; D gene ambiguous. Germline-derived CDR1 and CDR2 are SQVTM and ANQGSEA. The CDR3 loop spans 13 amino acids. Trimming stripped 2 bases from V and 1 base from J, with 8 bases between. Written as DNA, the CDR3 is TGCAGCGTTGAAACTCGCATTAACTATGGCTACACCTTC. Residues: CSVETRINYGYTF.

This chain uses TRBV11-2 with TRBJ1-6; the D gene is possibly TRBD1 (5 bases). Germline V CDR1 and CDR2: SGHAT, FQNNGV. V was clipped by 1 base and J by 6 bases, with 10 bases between them. This CDR3 comprises 15 residues. For the CDR3, the DNA is TGTGCCAGCAGCTTAGCCGGGGGAGTTAATTCACCCCTCCACTTT. Its protein product is CASSLAGGVNSPLHF.

The rearrangement joins TRBV29-1 to TRBJ2-1; no clear D gene. The CDR3 consists of 13 residues. The V end lost 5 bases, the J end lost 0 bases, and 8 bases lay between the germline ends. Per the germline V gene, CDR1 is SQVTM and CDR2 is ANQGSEA. The CDR3 DNA follows: TGCAGCGTTTCAAGCCCCTCCTACAATGAGCAGTTCTTC. This sequence encodes CSVSSPSYNEQFF.

The chain joins TRBV5-1 to TRBJ1-6; D call uncertain. The germline V gene encodes CDR1 SGHRS and CDR2 YFSETQ. The CDR3 contains 15 residues. V was shortened by 0 bases and J by 0 bases, with 4 bases between the two germline ends. CDR3 coding DNA: TGCGCCAGCAGCTTGGACAGCTCCTATAATTCACCCCTCCACTTT. This codes for CASSLDSSYNSPLHF.

The J gene is TRBJ2-4, the V gene TRBV3-1 (or the pseudogene TRBV3-2), with unresolved D. The germline V gene has CDR1 LGHDT and CDR2 YNNKEL (reference sequence). V was clipped by 1 base and J by 4 bases, with 8 bases between them. The CDR3 has 14 residues. This CDR3 reads CASSQGHLKNIQYF. The CDR3 DNA sequence: TGTGCCAGCAGCCAAGGACACCTAAAAAACATTCAGTACTTC.

This rearrangement joins TRBV7-9 to TRBJ1-4, with 9 bases lining up with TRBD1. This CDR3 comprises 15 residues. Germline V gene sequence: CDR1 SEHNR, CDR2 FQNEAQ (reference sequence). V shed 2 bases and J 7 bases; nucleotides not matched to a gene: 5. CDR3 protein: CASSLSGTGPEKLFF. CDR3 sequence (DNA): TGTGCCAGCAGCTTAAGTGGGACAGGGCCTGAAAAACTGTTTTTT.

The chain couples TRBV5-5 to TRBJ2-3, with 8 bases fitting TRBD1. Germline lookup yields CDR1 SGHKS and CDR2 YYEKEE (reference sequence). Trimming took 3 bases from V and 5 from J; bases not matched to a gene: 2. This CDR3 comprises 13 residues. Here the CDR3 reads CASSWTGLDTQYF. The CDR3 bases are TGTGCCAGCAGCTGGACAGGGTTAGATACGCAGTATTTT.

The V gene is TRBV6-2 or TRBV6-3, the J gene TRBJ1-1, with unresolved D. This CDR3 region has 15 residues. Germline V lookup: CDR1 MNHEY, CDR2 SVGEGT. The ends were cut back, 3 bases at V and 0 bases at J, with 11 bases in the middle. CDR3 loop: CASSYRGLMNTEAFF. The CDR3 coding sequence is TGTGCCAGCAGTTATCGGGGTTTAATGAACACTGAAGCTTTCTTT.

The rearrangement links TRBV27 to TRBJ1-6, with D possibly TRBD1 on 5 matching bases. Germline lookup yields CDR1 MNHEY and CDR2 SMNVEV (reference sequence). Between the trimmed V and J ends, which lost 3 bases and 5 bases, there was a span of 11 bases. The CDR3 extends over 15 amino acids. The CDR3 bases are TGTGCCAGCAGTTTGGAGGGGTACAATAATTCACCCCTCCACTTT. This codes for CASSLEGYNNSPLHF.

The rearrangement joins TRBV5-6 to TRBJ1-2; no firm D call. Germline CDR1 SGHDT, CDR2 YYEEEE. This CDR3 has 12 residues. V was pared by 0 bases and J by 3 bases, with 3 bases between. The CDR3 region is CASSLADYGYTF. CDR3 nucleotide sequence: TGTGCCAGCAGCTTGGCTGACTATGGCTACACCTTC.

J is TRBJ1-2 and V is TRBV4-3, with 10 bases matching TRBD1. CDR1 LGHNA and CDR2 YSLEER come from the germline V gene. There are 18 residues in the CDR3. J gave up 1 base and V 0 bases, and 8 bases lay outside the gene matches. Here the CDR3 reads CASSQEGTGTGVNYGYTF. The DNA for the CDR3 is TGCGCCAGCAGCCAAGAAGGGACCGGGACAGGGGTTAACTATGGCTACACCTTC.